This TCR beta chain was identified in a study of CD8+CD57+ T cells in acquired aplastic anemia. On the study more broadly: Mean DNA quantity obtained from sorted CD4+ and CD8+ cells was about 3 ug. Healthy donors averaged about 9.8 million reads for CD4+ cells.

General observations from the study: There were over 25 CD8+ CDR3 sequences that occurred in both patients and controls.

Points on this clonotype: No antigen is known for it.

TCR beta VDJ and CDR3 profiling used genomic DNA as template. TCRdb ran MiXCR on the reads and lists one entry per CDR3 protein. The sample includes roughly 420,000 distinct CDR3 sequences, just under 70% seen only once; the top ten take around 4%. This TCR derives from a human donor in good health, serving as a control. The sequencing sample was made of sorted CD4+, CD8+, or CD8+CD57+ T cells (not recorded which) from PBMCs.

CDR3 DNA: TGTGCCAGCAGCTTATTTCGAGGGAGGATGAATTCACCCCTCCACTTT. Amino acid sequence: CASSLFRGRMNSPLHF. V is TRBV7-2 and J is TRBJ1-6; D not certain. V lost 2 bases and J lost 7, with 15 bases in between. The germline gives CDR1 SGHTA, CDR2 FQGNSA. The CDR3 runs 16 residues.